These 20 T cell receptor beta chains were all obtained from the same sample, sequenced in a study of T cell responses to AZD1222 COVID-19 vaccine. Method: immunoSEQ multiplex PCR; TCRdb's copy keeps in-frame clones and lacks some. This repertoire shows about 56,000 clones, approximately 86% found once; its top ten account for about 7.1%. The sample consisted of peripheral blood, taken 28 days after the second AZD1222 dose. The receptors stem from an adult who received the AZD1222 COVID-19 vaccine.

The rearrangement links TRBV7-8 to TRBJ2-5; 8 bases map to TRBD2. The germline V gene encodes CDR1 SGHVS and CDR2 FQNEAQ. V gave up 5 bases and J gave up 4 bases; unmatched junction bases: 12. The CDR3 has 16 amino acids. CDR3 region: CASSPPMRLAGETQYF. Here the CDR3 DNA reads TGTGCCAGCAGCCCCCCCATGAGGCTAGCGGGAGAGACCCAGTACTTC.

The chain is built from TRBV6-1 and TRBJ2-7, with 7 bases aligning to TRBD1. CDR1 MNHNS and CDR2 SASEGT come from the germline V gene. The CDR3 spans 15 residues. The trim removed 4 bases at V and 1 base at J, leaving 7 bases unmatched. This chain's CDR3 is CASSGQGLRSYEQYF. The CDR3 region has the DNA TGTGCCAGCAGTGGACAGGGCCTAAGGTCCTACGAGCAGTACTTC.

This clone was counted a few times. The chain recombines TRBV27 with TRBJ1-5, with D tentatively TRBD1 (6 bases). Germline loops: CDR1 MNHEY, CDR2 SMNVEV (reference sequence). Deletions cut 3 bases from V and 6 bases from J, with 12 bases between. CDR3 length: 14 residues. The CDR3 sequence is CASSFLGAGQPQHF. The CDR3, as DNA: TGTGCCAGCAGTTTCCTGGGGGCCGGTCAGCCCCAGCATTTT.

The rearrangement joins TRBV28 to TRBJ1-1; possibly TRBD1 for D (6 bases). V lost 7 bases and J lost 2, with 17 bases in between. CDR3 length: 15 residues. CDR1 is MDHEN and CDR2 is SYDVKM in the germline V gene. CDR3 amino acids: CASTSSTGKNTEAFF. The CDR3 DNA reads TGTGCCAGCACCTCTTCAACAGGGAAAAACACTGAAGCTTTCTTT. Together with reference TRBV28 and TRBJ1-1, the CDR3 gives the full variable domain: DVKVTQSSRYLVKRTGEKVFLECVQDMDHENMFWYRQDPGLGLRLIYFSYDVKMKEKGDIPEGYSVSREKKERFSLILESASTNQTSMYLCASTSSTGKNTEAFFGQGTRLTVV.

The J gene is TRBJ1-6, the V gene TRBV15, with TRBD1 identical over 7 bases. There are 16 residues in the CDR3. The germline CDR1 and CDR2 sequences are LNHNV and YYDKDF (reference sequence). The J segment lost 7 bases and the V segment lost 1 base, leaving 7 bases of the junction unmatched. The DNA for the CDR3 is TGTGCCACCAGCAGAGGCGACAGGGTAGGAAATTCACCCCTCCACTTT. It yields the protein CATSRGDRVGNSPLHF.

The chain recombines TRBV7-6 with TRBJ2-7, with TRBD2 matching over 8 bases. CDR1 SGHVS and CDR2 FNYEAQ come from the germline V gene. The CDR3 has 15 residues. With V trimmed by 1 base and J by 3 bases, 5 bases remained unmatched. CDR3 protein: CASSLEDTSGYEQYF. The CDR3 DNA sequence: TGTGCCAGCAGCTTAGAGGATACTAGCGGCTACGAGCAGTACTTC.

The chain employs TRBV5-4 and TRBJ2-5; D gene ambiguous. Trimming cost V 5 bases and J 3 bases, with 11 bases left between them. Germline values: CDR1 SGHNT, CDR2 YYREEE (reference sequence). This CDR3 contains 13 residues. The CDR3 spells CASRRLEKETQYF. The CDR3, as DNA: TGTGCCAGCAGACGACTGGAAAAAGAGACCCAGTACTTC.

The J gene is TRBJ1-2, the V gene TRBV6-6; D is possibly TRBD1 (5 bases). The CDR3 sequence is 16 residues long. The V gene's germline CDR1 is MNHNY and CDR2 SVGAGI (reference sequence). Trimming removed 0 bases at V and 0 bases at J, with 11 bases between. The DNA for the CDR3 is TGTGCCAGCAGTTACTCGGGGCAGGGATCTAACTATGGCTACACCTTC. It codes for CASSYSGQGSNYGYTF.

V and J are TRBV6-2 or TRBV6-3 and TRBJ2-5, with TRBD2 matching 9 bases. V gave up 0 bases and J gave up 5 bases; unmatched junction bases: 4. Looked up from germline, CDR1 is MNHEY and CDR2 is SVGEGT. The CDR3 consists of 15 residues. The CDR3 region is CASSYSAGGLETQYF. The CDR3 bases are TGTGCCAGCAGTTACTCCGCGGGAGGGCTGGAGACCCAGTACTTC.

The chain carries TRBV19 and TRBJ1-3; D is undetermined. V was shortened by 5 bases and J by 0 bases, with 17 bases between the two germline ends. CDR3 length equals 17 residues. Germline V gene sequence: CDR1 LNHDA, CDR2 SQIVND (reference sequence). The CDR3 region is CASSVDGPGSSGNTIYF. The CDR3 nucleotides read TGTGCCAGTAGTGTTGACGGACCCGGGAGCTCTGGAAACACCATATATTTT.

The V and J genes are TRBV10-3 and TRBJ2-7; D not resolved. Trimming shortened V by 0 bases and J by 1 base, and 7 bases separated the two germline ends. CDR3 length: 14 amino acids. Germline V CDR1 and CDR2: ENHRY, SYGVKD. The CDR3 nucleotides are TGTGCCATCAGTGAGTCGATGGTTTCCTACGAGCAGTACTTC. This translates into CAISESMVSYEQYF.

The V call is TRBV4-1, the J call TRBJ1-5; D ambiguous. CDR3 length equals 15 residues. Germline-derived CDR1 and CDR2 are MGHRA and YSYEKL. V was clipped by 4 bases and J by 7 bases, with 17 bases between them. The CDR3 DNA is TGCGCCAGCAGCCTATTTGGAGGACTGGGGCAGCCCCAGCATTTT. It is translated as CASSLFGGLGQPQHF.

The V gene is TRBV30, the J gene TRBJ1-6; D perhaps matches TRBD1 (5 bases). Trimming removed 5 bases at V and 8 bases at J, with 13 bases between. This CDR3 comprises 13 residues. CDR1 is GTSNPN and CDR2 is SVGIG in the germline V gene (reference sequence). In DNA form, the CDR3 reads TGTGCCTGGGCCCGGCAGGGAGATTCACCCCTCCACTTT. Its protein is CAWARQGDSPLHF.

The rearrangement uses TRBV6-5 and TRBJ1-6; D is unclear. V lost 7 bases to trimming and J lost 9 bases, with 19 bases between them. From germline, CDR1 is MNHEY and CDR2 SVGAGI. The CDR3 has 15 amino acids. The CDR3 here is CASKEVPIQASPLHF. In DNA form, the CDR3 reads TGTGCCAGCAAAGAGGTCCCAATCCAGGCTTCACCCCTCCACTTT.

The chain joins TRBV2 to TRBJ1-1; 8 positions agree with TRBD1. Germline CDR1 and CDR2: SNHLY and FYNNEI. The J segment lost 4 bases and the V segment lost 2 bases, leaving 6 bases of the junction unmatched. This CDR3 is built from 15 residues. CDR3 in DNA: TGTGCCAGCAGTGAACAGGGACAGGCTGGCACTGAAGCTTTCTTT. Protein product: CASSEQGQAGTEAFF.

The chain uses TRBV11-2 and TRBJ1-2; no clear D. Trimming cost V 5 bases and J 7 bases, with 17 bases left between them. This CDR3 has 14 residues. The germline CDR1 and CDR2 sequences are SGHAT and FQNNGV. The CDR3 protein is CASSIDERDAGYTF. The CDR3 coding sequence is TGTGCCAGCAGCATTGACGAAAGGGATGCTGGCTACACCTTC.

The chain has TRBV7-8 and TRBJ1-3, with D possibly matching TRBD1 (5 bases). V was cut by 5 bases and J by 4 bases, with 15 bases left in between. The germline gives CDR1 SGHVS, CDR2 FQNEAQ. The CDR3 totals 15 residues. CDR3 nucleotides: TGTGCCAGCAGCCCCTCCTCAGGGTACGGAAACACCATATATTTT. It is translated as CASSPSSGYGNTIYF.

The V call is TRBV7-2, the J call TRBJ2-7; D could derive from TRBD1 or TRBD2 (5 bases each). The CDR3 length is 13 residues. The V gene lost 5 bases and the J gene lost 7 bases, with 15 bases spanning the gap. CDR1 and CDR2 (germline): SGHTA, FQGNSA. The CDR3 is CASSPRREGEQYF. CDR3 coding DNA: TGTGCCAGCAGCCCGCGCCGCGAGGGGGAGCAGTACTTC.

This clone was counted a single time. The chain's CDR3 is CASSPGAAATNEKLFF. CDR3 nucleotides: TGTGCCAGCTCACCTGGGGCCGCTGCAACTAATGAAAAACTGTTTTTT. V and J are TRBV18 and TRBJ1-4; possibly TRBD1 for D (5 bases). Trimming shortened V by 3 bases and J by 0 bases, and 11 bases separated the two germline ends. The germline CDR1 and CDR2 sequences are KGHSH and LQKENI. The CDR3 has 16 amino acids. Based on the CDR3 plus reference TRBV18 and TRBJ1-4, the full variable domain is NAGVMQNPRHLVRRRGQEARLRCSPMKGHSHVYWYRQLPEEGLKFMVYLQKENIIDESGMPKERFSAEFPKEGPSILRIQQVVRGDSAAYFCASSPGAAATNEKLFFGSGTQLSVL.

J is TRBJ2-3 and V is TRBV2; D may be TRBD1 (6 bases). CDR1 and CDR2 from the germline V gene are SNHLY and FYNNEI. This CDR3 is 14 amino acids long. V was shortened by 6 bases and J by 3 bases, with 13 bases between the two germline ends. The CDR3: CASRVDTGTDTQYF. The CDR3 bases are TGTGCCAGCAGGGTTGATACAGGGACAGATACGCAGTATTTT.